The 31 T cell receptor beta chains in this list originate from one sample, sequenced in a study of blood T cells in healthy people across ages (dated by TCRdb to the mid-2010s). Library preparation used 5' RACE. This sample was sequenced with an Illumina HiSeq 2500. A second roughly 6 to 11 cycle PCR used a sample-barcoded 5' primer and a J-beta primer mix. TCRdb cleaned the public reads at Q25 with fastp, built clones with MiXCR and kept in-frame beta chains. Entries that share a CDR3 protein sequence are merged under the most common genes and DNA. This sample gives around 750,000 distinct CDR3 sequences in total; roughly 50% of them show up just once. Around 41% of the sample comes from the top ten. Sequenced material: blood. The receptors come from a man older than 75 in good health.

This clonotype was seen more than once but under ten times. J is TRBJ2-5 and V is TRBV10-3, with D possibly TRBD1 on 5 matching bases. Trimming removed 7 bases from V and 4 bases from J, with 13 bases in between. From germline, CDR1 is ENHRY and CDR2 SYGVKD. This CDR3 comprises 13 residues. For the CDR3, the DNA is TGTGCCATCACTGGCAGGGTACGAGAGACCCAGTACTTC. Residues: CAITGRVRETQYF.

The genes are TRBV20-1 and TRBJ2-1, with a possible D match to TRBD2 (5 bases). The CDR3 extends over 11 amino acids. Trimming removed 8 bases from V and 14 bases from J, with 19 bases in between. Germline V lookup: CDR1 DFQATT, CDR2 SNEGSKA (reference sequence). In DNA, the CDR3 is TGCAGTCATGACCGGACTTTCCGGGAGTTCTTC. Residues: CSHDRTFREFF.

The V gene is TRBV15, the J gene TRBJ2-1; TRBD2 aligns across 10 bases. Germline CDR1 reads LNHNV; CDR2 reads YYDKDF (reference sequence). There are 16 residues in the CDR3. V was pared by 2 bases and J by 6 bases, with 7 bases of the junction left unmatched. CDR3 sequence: CATSRPGLATSNEQFF. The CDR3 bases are TGTGCCACCAGCAGACCGGGACTAGCGACTTCCAATGAGCAGTTCTTC.

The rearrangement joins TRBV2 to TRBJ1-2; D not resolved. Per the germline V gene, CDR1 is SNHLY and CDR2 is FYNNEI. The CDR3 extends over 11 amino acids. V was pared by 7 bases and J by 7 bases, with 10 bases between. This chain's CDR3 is CASNLMVGYTF. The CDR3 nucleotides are TGTGCCAGCAACCTCATGGTTGGCTACACCTTC. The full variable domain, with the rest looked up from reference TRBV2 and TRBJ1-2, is EPEVTQTPSHQVTQMGQEVILRCVPISNHLYFYWYRQILGQKVEFLVSFYNNEISEKSEIFDDQFSVERPDGSNFTLKIRSTKLEDSAMYFCASNLMVGYTFGSGTRLTVV.

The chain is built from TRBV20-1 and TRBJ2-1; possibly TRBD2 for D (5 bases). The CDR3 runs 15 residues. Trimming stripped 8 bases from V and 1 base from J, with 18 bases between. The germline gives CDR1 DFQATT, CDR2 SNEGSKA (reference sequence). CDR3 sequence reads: CSPALLAASYNEQFF. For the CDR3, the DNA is TGCAGTCCGGCCCTTCTAGCAGCTTCCTACAATGAGCAGTTCTTC.

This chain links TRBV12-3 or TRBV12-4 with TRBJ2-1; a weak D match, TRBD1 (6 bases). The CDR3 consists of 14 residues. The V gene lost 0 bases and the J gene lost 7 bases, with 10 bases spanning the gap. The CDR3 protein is CASSLANRANEQFF. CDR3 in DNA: TGTGCCAGCAGTTTAGCGAACAGGGCGAATGAGCAGTTCTTC.

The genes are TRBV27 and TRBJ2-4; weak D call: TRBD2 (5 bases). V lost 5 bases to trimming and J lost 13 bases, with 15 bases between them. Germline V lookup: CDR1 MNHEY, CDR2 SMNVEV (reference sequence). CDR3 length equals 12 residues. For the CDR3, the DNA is TGTGCCAGCAGTCCCGGAGGAAGGGAGCAGTACTTC. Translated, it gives CASSPGGREQYF.

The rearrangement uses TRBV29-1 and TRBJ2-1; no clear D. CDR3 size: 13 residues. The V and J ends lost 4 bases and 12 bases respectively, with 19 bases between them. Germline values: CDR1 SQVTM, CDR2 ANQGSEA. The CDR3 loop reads CSVGGLTGSGQFF. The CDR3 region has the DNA TGCAGCGTTGGTGGGCTTACGGGCTCTGGGCAGTTCTTC.

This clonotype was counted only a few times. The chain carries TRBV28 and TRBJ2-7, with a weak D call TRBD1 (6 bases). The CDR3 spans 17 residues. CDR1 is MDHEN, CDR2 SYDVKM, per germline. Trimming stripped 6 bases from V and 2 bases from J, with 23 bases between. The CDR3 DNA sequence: TGTGCCAGCAGCATTTGGGACACCTTTCGTCGGACCTACGAGCAGTACTTC. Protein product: CASSIWDTFRRTYEQYF.

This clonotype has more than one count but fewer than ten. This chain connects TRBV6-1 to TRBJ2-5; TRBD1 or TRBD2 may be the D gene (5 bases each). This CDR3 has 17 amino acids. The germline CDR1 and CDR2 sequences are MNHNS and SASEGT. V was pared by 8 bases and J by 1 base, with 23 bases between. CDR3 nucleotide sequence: TGTGCCAGCGCCAAAGAAAACAGACAGAGGGGCCAAGAGACCCAGTACTTC. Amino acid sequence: CASAKENRQRGQETQYF.

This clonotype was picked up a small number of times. The CDR3 reads CAISDKSTVGTQYF. In DNA form, the CDR3 reads TGTGCCATCAGCGATAAGTCGACCGTCGGCACCCAGTACTTC. The chain couples TRBV10-3 to TRBJ2-4; D remains ambiguous. Germline CDR1 ENHRY, CDR2 SYGVKD. Trimming removed 6 bases at V and 13 bases at J, with 22 bases between. The CDR3 is 14 residues long.

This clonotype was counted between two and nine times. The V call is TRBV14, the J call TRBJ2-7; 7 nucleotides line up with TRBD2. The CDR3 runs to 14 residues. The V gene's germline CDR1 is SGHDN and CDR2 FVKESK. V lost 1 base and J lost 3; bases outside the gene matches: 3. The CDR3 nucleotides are TGTGCCAGCAGCCAAGCGCGGGGGAACTACGAGCAGTACTTC. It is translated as CASSQARGNYEQYF.

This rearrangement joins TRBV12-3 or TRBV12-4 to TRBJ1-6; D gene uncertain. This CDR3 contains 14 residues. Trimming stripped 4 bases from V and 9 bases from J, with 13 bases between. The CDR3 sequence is CASSSRVVGSPLHF. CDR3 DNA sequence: TGTGCCAGCAGTTCTCGGGTCGTTGGTTCACCCCTCCACTTT.

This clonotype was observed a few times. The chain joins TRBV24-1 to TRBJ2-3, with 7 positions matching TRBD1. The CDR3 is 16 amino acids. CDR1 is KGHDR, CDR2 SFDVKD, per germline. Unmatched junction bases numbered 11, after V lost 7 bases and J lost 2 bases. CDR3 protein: CATRRTGLYSTDTQYF. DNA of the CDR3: TGTGCCACCAGGAGGACAGGTCTTTATTCCACAGATACGCAGTATTTT.

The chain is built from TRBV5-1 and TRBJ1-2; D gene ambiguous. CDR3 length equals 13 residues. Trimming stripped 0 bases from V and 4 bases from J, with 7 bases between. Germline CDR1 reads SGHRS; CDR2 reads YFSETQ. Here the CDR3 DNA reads TGCGCCAGCAGCTTGGATGTCGTCTATGGCTACACCTTC. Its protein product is CASSLDVVYGYTF.

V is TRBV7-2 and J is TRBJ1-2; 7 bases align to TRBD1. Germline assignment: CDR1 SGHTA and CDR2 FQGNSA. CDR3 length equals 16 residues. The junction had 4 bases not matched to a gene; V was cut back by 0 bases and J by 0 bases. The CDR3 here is CASSLARDRANYGYTF. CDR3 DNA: TGTGCCAGCAGCTTAGCAAGGGACAGAGCTAACTATGGCTACACCTTC. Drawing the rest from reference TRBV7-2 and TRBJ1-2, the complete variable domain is GAGVSQSPSNKVTEKGKDVELRCDPISGHTALYWYRQSLGQGLEFLIYFQGNSAPDKSGLPSDRFSAERTGGSVSTLTIQRTQQEDSAVYLCASSLARDRANYGYTFGSGTRLTVV.

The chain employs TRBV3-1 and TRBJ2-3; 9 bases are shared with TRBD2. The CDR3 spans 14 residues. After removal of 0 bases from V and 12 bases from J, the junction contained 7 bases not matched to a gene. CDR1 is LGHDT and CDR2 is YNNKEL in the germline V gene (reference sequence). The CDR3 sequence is CASSQDRSGTSQYF. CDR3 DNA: TGTGCCAGCAGCCAAGATCGGTCCGGGACTAGCCAGTATTTT.

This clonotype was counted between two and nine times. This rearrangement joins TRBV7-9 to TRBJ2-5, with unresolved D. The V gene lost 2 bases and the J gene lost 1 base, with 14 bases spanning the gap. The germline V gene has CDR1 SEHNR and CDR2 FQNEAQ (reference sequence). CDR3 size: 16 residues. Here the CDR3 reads CASSLFFGITQETQYF. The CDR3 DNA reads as TGTGCCAGCAGCTTATTTTTTGGTATCACCCAAGAGACCCAGTACTTC.

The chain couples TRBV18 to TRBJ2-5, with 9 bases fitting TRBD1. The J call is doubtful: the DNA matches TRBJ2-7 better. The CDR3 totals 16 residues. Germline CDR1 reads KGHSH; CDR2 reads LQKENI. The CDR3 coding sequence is TGTGCCAGCTCACCAGTGACCGGGACAGGGCTCAACGAGCAGTACTTC. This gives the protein CASSPVTGTGLNEQYF.

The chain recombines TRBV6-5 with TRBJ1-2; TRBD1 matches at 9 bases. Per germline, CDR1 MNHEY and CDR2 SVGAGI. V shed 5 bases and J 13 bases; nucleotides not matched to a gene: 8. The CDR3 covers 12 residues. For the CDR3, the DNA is TGTGCCAGCAGTGCCGGGACAGGGTCATTCACCTTC. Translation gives CASSAGTGSFTF.

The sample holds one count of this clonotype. The CDR3 region is CASSPGLADTYNEQFF. CDR3 nucleotides: TGTGCCAGCAGCCCAGGACTAGCGGACACCTACAATGAGCAGTTCTTC. The rearrangement joins TRBV11-3 to TRBJ2-1; 10 nucleotides match TRBD2. V trimming: 5 bases; J trimming: 2 bases; junction bases outside the gene matches: 6. The CDR3 is made up of 16 amino acids. Germline CDR1 is SGHNT and CDR2 is YENEEA.

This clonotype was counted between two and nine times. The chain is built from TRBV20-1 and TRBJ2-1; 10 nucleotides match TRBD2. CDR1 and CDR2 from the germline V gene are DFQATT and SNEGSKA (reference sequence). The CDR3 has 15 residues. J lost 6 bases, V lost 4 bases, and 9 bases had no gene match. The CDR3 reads CSATPLAGVGNEQFF. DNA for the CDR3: TGCAGTGCTACCCCTCTAGCGGGAGTTGGCAATGAGCAGTTCTTC.

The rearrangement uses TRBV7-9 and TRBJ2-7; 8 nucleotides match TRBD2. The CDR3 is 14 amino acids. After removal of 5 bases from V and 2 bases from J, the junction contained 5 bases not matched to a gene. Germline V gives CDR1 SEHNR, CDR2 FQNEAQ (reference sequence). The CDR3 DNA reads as TGTGCCAGCAGCGACCGCGGGGGGACCTACGAGCAGTACTTC. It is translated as CASSDRGGTYEQYF.

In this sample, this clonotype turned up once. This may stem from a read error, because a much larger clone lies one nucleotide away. DNA for the CDR3: TGCAGTGCTAGAGCCCCGACTAGCGGGAGGATGAGTGAGCAGTTCTTC. Translated: CSARAPTSGRMSEQFF. This rearrangement joins TRBV20-1 to TRBJ2-7; 13 bases match TRBD2. TRBJ2-1 explains the end of the DNA better; the J call may be wrong. In germline, CDR1 is DFQATT, CDR2 SNEGSKA (reference sequence). The CDR3 has 16 residues.

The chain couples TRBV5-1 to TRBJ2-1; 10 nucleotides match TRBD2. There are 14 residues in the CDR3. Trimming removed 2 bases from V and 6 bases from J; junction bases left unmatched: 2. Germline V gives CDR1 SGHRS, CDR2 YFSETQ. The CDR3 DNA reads TGCGCCAGCAGCTTAAGCGGGAGGGTCAATGAGCAGTTCTTC. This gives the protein CASSLSGRVNEQFF.

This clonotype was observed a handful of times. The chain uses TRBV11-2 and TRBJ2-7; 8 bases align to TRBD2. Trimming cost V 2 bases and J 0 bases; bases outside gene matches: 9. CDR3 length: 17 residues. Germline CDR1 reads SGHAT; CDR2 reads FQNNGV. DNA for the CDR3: TGTGCCAGCAGCTTATTAAGCGGGAGCCAGCTCTCCTACGAGCAGTACTTC. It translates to CASSLLSGSQLSYEQYF.

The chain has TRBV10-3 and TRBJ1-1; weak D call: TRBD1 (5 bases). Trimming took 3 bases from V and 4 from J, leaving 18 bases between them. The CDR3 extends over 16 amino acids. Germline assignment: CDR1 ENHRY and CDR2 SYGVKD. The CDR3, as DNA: TGTGCCATCAGTGACCCTGGGAGAAGGGGCGGCACTGAAGCTTTCTTT. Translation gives CAISDPGRRGGTEAFF.

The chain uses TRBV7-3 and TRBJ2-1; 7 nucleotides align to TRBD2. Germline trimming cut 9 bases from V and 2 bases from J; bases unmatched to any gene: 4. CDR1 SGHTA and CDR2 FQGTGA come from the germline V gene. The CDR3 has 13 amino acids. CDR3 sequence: CASSSGAYNEQFF. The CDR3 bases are TGTGCCAGTTCTAGCGGAGCCTACAATGAGCAGTTCTTC.

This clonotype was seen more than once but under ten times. The CDR3 spells CASSLDMWSGRLSSGANVLTF. The DNA of the CDR3 is TGTGCCAGCAGCTTAGATATGTGGTCCGGACGTTTAAGCTCTGGGGCCAACGTCCTGACTTTC. The V and J genes are TRBV11-2 and TRBJ2-6; D is unclear. This CDR3 has 21 residues. V gave up 0 bases and J gave up 0 bases, with 21 bases separating them. In germline, CDR1 is SGHAT, CDR2 FQNNGV.

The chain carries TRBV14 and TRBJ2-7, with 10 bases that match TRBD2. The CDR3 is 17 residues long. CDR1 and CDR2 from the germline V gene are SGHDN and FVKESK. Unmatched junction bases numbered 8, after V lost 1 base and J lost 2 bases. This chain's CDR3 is CASSQGASGGFPYEQYF. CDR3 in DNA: TGTGCCAGCAGCCAAGGGGCTAGCGGGGGCTTCCCCTACGAGCAGTACTTC.

The CDR3 sequence: CSGGGLVGGNTQYF. The CDR3, as DNA: TGCAGCGGGGGGGGACTAGTGGGAGGTAATACGCAGTATTTT. The chain employs TRBV29-1 and TRBJ2-3; 8 nucleotides agree with TRBD2. The length of the CDR3 is 14 residues. Trimming took 7 bases from V and 7 from J; bases not matched to a gene: 13. Germline V CDR1 and CDR2: SQVTM, ANQGSEA.